Listed below are T cell receptor beta chains from one sample, sequenced in a study of control samples from healthy donors and cancer patients. The data were produced by immunoSEQ multiplex PCR, yet TCRdb's version contains in-frame clones alone and is incomplete. Among approximately 120,000 clones listed, about nine tenths were seen once. Sequenced: blood. All receptors come from a man aged 35-49 years in good health. Each CDR3 is given with its conserved first and last residue. Fields, in order: D gene, J gene, V gene, CDR3 length, CDR3 protein. A D gene is named only where the DNA matches it firmly.

TRBD1 | TRBJ2-7 | TRBV5-6 | 16 | CASSLGSDRGRREQYF
- | TRBJ2-4 | TRBV7-2 | 15 | CASSVTGTSQNIQYF
- | TRBJ1-4 | TRBV7-9 | 14 | CASSSRGAGTKLFF
- | TRBJ1-4 | TRBV7-8 | 14 | CASSFQRTNQKLFF
- | TRBJ1-5 | TRBV9 | 15 | CASSVGIGEGQPQHF
TRBD2 | TRBJ2-2 | TRBV7-3 | 16 | CASSLKASGRPGELFF
- | TRBJ2-5 | TRBV24-1 | 13 | CATIGGSQETQYF
- | TRBJ1-3 | TRBV11-1 | 15 | CASSLMADRGNTIYF
- | TRBJ2-5 | TRBV6-5 | 12 | CASSYGWQTQYF
- | TRBJ2-3 | TRBV9 | 15 | CASSVWPGDGDTQYF
- | TRBJ2-7 | TRBV2 | 14 | CASKPDRSSYEQYF
- | TRBJ1-4 | TRBV19 | 13 | CASSIQGGEKLFF
- | TRBJ1-1 | TRBV4-1 | 13 | CASSQGWVTEAFF
- | TRBJ1-6 | TRBV7-3 | 17 | CASSSQSQVRLISPLHF
- | TRBJ1-1 | TRBV11-3 | 19 | CASSLGGWAKDGVNTEAFF
TRBD1 | TRBJ2-7 | TRBV11-3 | 17 | CASSSDPRTGSSYEQYF